This entry lists 13 T cell receptor beta chains sequenced from one sample in a study of shared clonotypes between healthy human individuals. Assay: immunoSEQ multiplex PCR; the TCRdb copy retains only in-frame clones and omits some. The sample consists of around 100,000 clones, under 70% of them appearing once. What was sequenced was memory CD8+ T cells sorted from blood. Described subset: CD45RO+ cells pooled with CCR7-negative TemRA cells. Source of these receptors: a woman aged 25 to 39 in good health.

The gene calls are TRBV5-1 and TRBJ2-3; a possible D gene is TRBD2 (6 bases). The length of the CDR3 is 15 residues. V was shortened by 1 base and J by 3 bases, with 12 bases between the two germline ends. Germline V lookup: CDR1 SGHRS, CDR2 YFSETQ. CDR3 nucleotide sequence: TGCGCCAGCAGCTTGTTCGGGAGAACTACAGATACGCAGTATTTT. This gives the protein CASSLFGRTTDTQYF.

This clone was counted ten times or more. This chain uses TRBV6-6 with TRBJ2-3, with 7 bases fitting TRBD1. Germline assignment: CDR1 MNHNY and CDR2 SVGAGI (reference sequence). V was clipped by 2 bases and J by 5 bases; unmatched bases: 4. CDR3 length equals 14 residues. CDR3 coding DNA: TGTGCCAGCAGTTACCTTGACAGGGAAGATACGCAGTATTTT. Translating gives CASSYLDREDTQYF.

This clone was detected many times. The genes are TRBV2 and TRBJ2-6; TRBD2 might be the D (6 bases). The CDR3 contains 16 residues. CDR1 and CDR2 from the germline V gene are SNHLY and FYNNEI. With 7 bases removed from V and 0 bases from J, the gap between germline ends came to 13 bases. This CDR3 is CASTTGGISGANVLTF. The CDR3 nucleotides are TGTGCCAGCACGACTGGGGGGATCTCTGGGGCCAACGTCCTGACTTTC.

This clone is labeled medium-sized. The rearrangement uses TRBV6-4 and TRBJ2-2, with 9 bases identical to TRBD1. The germline gives CDR1 MRHNA, CDR2 SNTAGT. The CDR3 extends over 17 amino acids. Germline trimming cut 6 bases from V and 4 bases from J; bases unmatched to any gene: 12. The CDR3 loop is CASSEGLRQGVTGELFF. The CDR3 DNA follows: TGTGCCAGCAGCGAAGGCTTAAGACAGGGGGTCACCGGGGAGCTGTTTTTT.

This clone was seen a few times. The chain is built from TRBV28 and TRBJ2-2, with 9 bases identical to TRBD1. Trimming removed 5 bases from V and 5 bases from J; junction bases left unmatched: 6. This CDR3 region has 15 residues. CDR1 is MDHEN, CDR2 SYDVKM, per germline. The CDR3 coding sequence is TGTGCCAGCAGTAACCGGGACAGGGTGACCGGGGAGCTGTTTTTT. Its protein is CASSNRDRVTGELFF.

V usage is TRBV5-4 and J usage is TRBJ2-7, with 8 bases matching TRBD2. The CDR3 extends over 13 amino acids. The germline V gene has CDR1 SGHNT and CDR2 YYREEE (reference sequence). The junction had 8 bases not matched to a gene; V was cut back by 4 bases and J by 8 bases. The chain's CDR3 is CASSKAGVWQQYF. CDR3 DNA: TGTGCCAGCAGCAAAGCGGGGGTCTGGCAGCAGTACTTC. Together with reference TRBV5-4 and TRBJ2-7, the CDR3 gives the full variable domain: ETGVTQSPTHLIKTRGQQVTLRCSSQSGHNTVSWYQQALGQGPQFIFQYYREEENGRGNFPPRFSGLQFPNYSSELNVNALELDDSALYLCASSKAGVWQQYFGPGTRLTVT.

This clone was counted only a few times. The gene calls are TRBV2 and TRBJ2-5; no firm D call. The V and J ends lost 4 bases and 4 bases respectively, with 13 bases between them. The CDR3 runs to 14 residues. The germline V gene has CDR1 SNHLY and CDR2 FYNNEI. The DNA for the CDR3 is TGTGCCAGCAGTGCTGCCCATATCGGAGAGACCCAGTACTTC. Translating gives CASSAAHIGETQYF.

This clone appeared many times. V usage is TRBV7-3 and J usage is TRBJ2-2; the match to TRBD1 covers 7 bases. Germline V gene data show CDR1 as SGHTA and CDR2 as FQGTGA. The ends lost 2 bases at V and 6 bases at J; junction bases unmatched: 3. The length of the CDR3 is 14 residues. Here the CDR3 DNA reads TGTGCCAGCAGCTTAGTAGGGGGCTCCGGGGAGCTGTTTTTT. Translation: CASSLVGGSGELFF.

The chain couples TRBV6-1 to TRBJ2-2; TRBD2 matches 11 bases. After removal of 4 bases from V and 1 base from J, the junction contained 2 bases not matched to a gene. This CDR3 has 16 amino acids. Germline V gives CDR1 MNHNS, CDR2 SASEGT. CDR3: CASSGGLAGNTGELFF. The DNA of the CDR3 is TGTGCCAGCAGTGGCGGACTAGCGGGGAACACCGGGGAGCTGTTTTTT.

The chain's CDR3 is CASSPQGGQPQHF. In DNA, the CDR3 is TGTGCCAGCAGTCCACAGGGAGGTCAGCCCCAGCATTTT. This chain connects TRBV6-1 to TRBJ1-5; TRBD1 is a possible D gene (6 bases). This CDR3 spans 13 amino acids. V lost 5 bases to trimming and J lost 6 bases, with 11 bases between them. CDR1 is MNHNS, CDR2 SASEGT, per germline.

The chain has TRBV11-3 and TRBJ2-7; D is ambiguous. The CDR3 runs to 13 residues. Deletions cut 1 base from V and 7 bases from J, with 11 bases between. CDR1 is SGHNT and CDR2 is YENEEA in the germline V gene. Written as DNA, the CDR3 is TGTGCCAGCAGCTTAGTTCCTACTACGGAGCAGTACTTC. Its protein is CASSLVPTTEQYF. Complete variable domain (other parts from reference TRBV11-3 and TRBJ2-7): EAGVVQSPRYKIIEKKQPVAFWCNPISGHNTLYWYLQNLGQGPELLIRYENEEAVDDSQLPKDRFSAERLKGVDSTLKIQPAELGDSAVYLCASSLVPTTEQYFGPGTRLTVT.

The V and J genes are TRBV15 and TRBJ2-1; D is unresolved. Germline V gene lookup returns CDR1 LNHNV and CDR2 YYDKDF (reference sequence). The CDR3 consists of 11 residues. Trimming left V 0 bases short and J 9 bases short, with 3 bases between. CDR3 protein: CATSRDGEQFF. CDR3 nucleotides: TGTGCCACCAGCAGAGACGGTGAGCAGTTCTTC. The full variable domain, with the rest looked up from reference TRBV15 and TRBJ2-1, is DAMVIQNPRYQVTQFGKPVTLSCSQTLNHNVMYWYQQKSSQAPKLLFHYYDKDFNNEADTPDNFQSRRPNTSFCFLDIRSPGLGDTAMYLCATSRDGEQFFGPGTRLTVL.

This clone was counted between two and nine times. The CDR3: CSVESTNRGQVGETQYF. In DNA, the CDR3 is TGCAGCGTTGAATCCACCAACAGGGGGCAGGTCGGAGAGACCCAGTACTTC. V and J are TRBV29-1 and TRBJ2-5, with 9 positions matching TRBD1. The CDR3 extends over 17 amino acids. The V gene's germline CDR1 is SQVTM and CDR2 ANQGSEA. The trim removed 2 bases at V and 4 bases at J, leaving 14 bases unmatched.